This section outlines one T cell receptor beta chain sequence together with its context. As yet, its antigen is unknown. The source of the sample is a study of T cells expressing NK-cell markers. Study-level findings and limits: Unclear, still, was the HCMV specificity of the expanded NKG2C+ T cell clones.

The germline V gene has CDR1 SGHTA and CDR2 FQGNSA. The CDR3 contains 15 residues. UMIs accompanied the 5'RACE template switching by which TCR beta cDNA was made. Using the 5' RACE reads, TCRdb records one entry per CDR3 protein without DNA. Found here are about 410,000 distinct CDR3 sequences; the top ten clones hold approximately 11%. V is TRBV7-2 and J is TRBJ2-5. The sequence derives from a woman between 45 and 65 years old in good health. The sequenced material came from blood T cells: a sorted CD56 or NKG2C T cell subset, CD4+ or CD8+ T cells, or bulk PBMC T cells (not recorded which). The CDR3 region is CASSVGVRAQETQYF.